Each of the 12 T cell receptor beta chains below was sequenced from the same sample in a study of shared clonotypes between healthy human individuals. Clones were sequenced by immunoSEQ multiplex PCR, and TCRdb holds only the in-frame ones, with some missing. The sample has some 2,500,000 clones, about 90% seen once. Material for sequencing was naive CD4+ T cells from PBMCs. Sample subset: CD45RA+ positively selected. The receptors originated from a man between 18 and 35 years old in good health. Some clones in this sample may be carry-over from other donors' samples.

About this clone itself: The same CDR3 can be traced to other DNA sequences in this sample. The rearrangement links TRBV6-1 to TRBJ1-2; D is uncertain. The germline V gene has CDR1 MNHNS and CDR2 SASEGT. The CDR3 has 12 amino acids. The ends were cut back, 2 bases at V and 4 bases at J, with 5 bases in the middle. Here the CDR3 reads CASSEYGYGYTF. CDR3 in DNA: TGTGCCAGCAGTGAATACGGCTATGGCTACACCTTC.

The genes are TRBV7-2 and TRBJ1-2; tentatively, D is TRBD1 (6 bases). V was clipped by 2 bases and J by 5 bases, with 9 bases between them. The CDR3 contains 13 residues. Germline values: CDR1 SGHTA, CDR2 FQGNSA. CDR3 DNA: TGTGCCAGCAGCTTAATAACAGGGTATGGCTACACCTTC. This gives the protein CASSLITGYGYTF. Based on the CDR3 plus reference TRBV7-2 and TRBJ1-2, the full variable domain is GAGVSQSPSNKVTEKGKDVELRCDPISGHTALYWYRQSLGQGLEFLIYFQGNSAPDKSGLPSDRFSAERTGGSVSTLTIQRTQQEDSAVYLCASSLITGYGYTFGSGTRLTVV.

The chain carries TRBV5-4 and TRBJ2-5, with 7 bases fitting TRBD1. TRBJ2-7 explains the end of the DNA better; the J call may be wrong. This CDR3 comprises 17 residues. CDR1 is SGHNT, CDR2 YYREEE, per germline (reference sequence). For the CDR3, the DNA is TGTGCCAGCAGCTTGCCCGGACCGGGACAGCTCTCCTACGAGCAGTACTTC. Its translation is CASSLPGPGQLSYEQYF.

The chain links TRBV27 to TRBJ2-1; TRBD2 might be the D (6 bases). Germline assignment: CDR1 MNHEY and CDR2 SMNVEV (reference sequence). Trimming took 3 bases from V and 8 from J, leaving 14 bases between them. There are 14 residues in the CDR3. The CDR3 here is CASSFGTPRDEQFF. In DNA form, the CDR3 reads TGTGCCAGCAGTTTTGGGACTCCGAGAGATGAGCAGTTCTTC.

A note on this clone: This sample also contains other DNA sequences that code for the same CDR3. The rearrangement joins TRBV9 to TRBJ2-5; no firm D call. Trimming stripped 0 bases from V and 1 base from J, with 4 bases between. This CDR3 has 13 amino acids. Germline V CDR1 and CDR2: SGDLS, YYNGEE. In nucleotides, the CDR3 is TGTGCCAGCAGCGTAGGTGGCCAAGAGACCCAGTACTTC. Encoded protein: CASSVGGQETQYF.

This clone appeared once. The chain employs TRBV5-1 and TRBJ2-5; 11 bases align to TRBD1. The V gene's germline CDR1 is SGHRS and CDR2 YFSETQ. The J segment lost 3 bases and the V segment lost 4 bases, leaving 5 bases of the junction unmatched. The CDR3 is 15 residues long. The CDR3 is CASSPGQGGEETQYF. CDR3 coding DNA: TGCGCCAGCAGCCCGGGACAGGGGGGAGAAGAGACCCAGTACTTC.

The V gene is TRBV9, the J gene TRBJ2-7; a possible D gene is TRBD1 (7 bases). CDR3 length: 15 residues. Germline V lookup: CDR1 SGDLS, CDR2 YYNGEE. The V and J ends lost 2 bases and 2 bases respectively, with 14 bases between them. The CDR3 nucleotides read TGTGCCAGCAGCGTCCTCCAGGGGGGCCCCTACGAGCAGTACTTC. This codes for CASSVLQGGPYEQYF.

This clone was observed a handful of times. The same CDR3 is also encoded by other DNA sequences in this sample. The gene calls are TRBV6-1 and TRBJ1-1; weak D call: TRBD1 (6 bases). Germline V gene sequence: CDR1 MNHNS, CDR2 SASEGT. The ends were cut back, 7 bases at V and 0 bases at J, with 9 bases in the middle. There are 13 residues in the CDR3. CDR3 protein: CASTAGVNTEAFF. The CDR3 DNA reads TGTGCCAGCACGGCAGGGGTGAACACTGAAGCTTTCTTT.

This clone was seen once. The rearrangement joins TRBV5-6 to TRBJ1-2; D possibly corresponds to TRBD1 (6 bases). This CDR3 contains 15 residues. Germline values: CDR1 SGHDT, CDR2 YYEEEE. Trimming left V 1 base short and J 4 bases short, with 14 bases between. For the CDR3, the DNA is TGTGCCAGCAGCTTGTTGGACAGCCTCACCTATGGCTACACCTTC. This encodes CASSLLDSLTYGYTF.

The CDR3 DNA reads as TGCGCCAGCAGCCAAGAGTGGGCAGGGGAAGGAAACACCATATATTTT. Translating it yields CASSQEWAGEGNTIYF. The chain is built from TRBV4-3 and TRBJ1-3; weak D call: TRBD1 (6 bases). Germline values: CDR1 LGHNA, CDR2 YSLEER. The CDR3 spans 16 residues. V was pared by 0 bases and J by 4 bases, with 13 bases between.

The rearrangement links TRBV7-8 to TRBJ1-5; 7 nucleotides align to TRBD1. CDR1 and CDR2 (germline): SGHVS, FQNEAQ. The CDR3 contains 16 residues. V was pared by 0 bases and J by 7 bases, with 9 bases of the junction left unmatched. The CDR3 sequence is CASSLAGRGGGQPQHF. CDR3 DNA: TGTGCCAGCAGCTTAGCGGGCAGGGGGGGTGGACAGCCCCAGCATTTT.

On this clone itself: The same CDR3 is also encoded by other DNA sequences in this sample. V and J are TRBV28 and TRBJ2-7, with D hard to call. CDR3 length: 12 amino acids. V was clipped by 3 bases and J by 4 bases, with 7 bases between them. Germline V CDR1 and CDR2: MDHEN, SYDVKM. The CDR3 protein is CASSFLGYEQYF. The CDR3 DNA reads TGTGCCAGCAGTTTTCTAGGGTACGAGCAGTACTTC.